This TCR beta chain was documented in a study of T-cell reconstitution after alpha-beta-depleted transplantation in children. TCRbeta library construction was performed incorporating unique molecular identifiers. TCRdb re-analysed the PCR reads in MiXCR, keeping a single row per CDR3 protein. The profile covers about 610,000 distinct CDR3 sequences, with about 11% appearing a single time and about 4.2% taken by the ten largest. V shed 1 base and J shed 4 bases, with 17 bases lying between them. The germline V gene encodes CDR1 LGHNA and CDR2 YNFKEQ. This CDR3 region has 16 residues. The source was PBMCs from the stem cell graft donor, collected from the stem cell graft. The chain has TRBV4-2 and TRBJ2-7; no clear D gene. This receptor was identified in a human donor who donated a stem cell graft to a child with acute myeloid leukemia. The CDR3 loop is CASSQGKGTIQYEQYF. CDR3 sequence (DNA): TGTGCCAGCAGCCAAGGAAAGGGAACAATACAATACGAGCAGTACTTC.